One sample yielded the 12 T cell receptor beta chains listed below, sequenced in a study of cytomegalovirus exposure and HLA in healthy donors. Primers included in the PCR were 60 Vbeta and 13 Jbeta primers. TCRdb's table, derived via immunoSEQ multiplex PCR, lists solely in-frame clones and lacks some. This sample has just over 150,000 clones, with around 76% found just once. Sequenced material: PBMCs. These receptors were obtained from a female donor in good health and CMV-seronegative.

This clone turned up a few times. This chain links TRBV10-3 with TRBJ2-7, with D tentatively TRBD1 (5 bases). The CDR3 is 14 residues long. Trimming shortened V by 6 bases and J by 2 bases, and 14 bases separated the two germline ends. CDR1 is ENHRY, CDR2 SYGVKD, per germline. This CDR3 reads CAISPDIGAYEQYF. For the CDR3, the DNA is TGTGCCATCAGCCCGGACATTGGAGCCTACGAGCAGTACTTC.

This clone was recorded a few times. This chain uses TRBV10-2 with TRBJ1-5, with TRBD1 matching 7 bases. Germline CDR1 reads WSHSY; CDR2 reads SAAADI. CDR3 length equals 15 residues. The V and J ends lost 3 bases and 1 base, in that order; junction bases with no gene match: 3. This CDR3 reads CASSEYRGSNQPQHF. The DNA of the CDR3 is TGCGCCAGCAGTGAATACAGGGGAAGCAATCAGCCCCAGCATTTT.

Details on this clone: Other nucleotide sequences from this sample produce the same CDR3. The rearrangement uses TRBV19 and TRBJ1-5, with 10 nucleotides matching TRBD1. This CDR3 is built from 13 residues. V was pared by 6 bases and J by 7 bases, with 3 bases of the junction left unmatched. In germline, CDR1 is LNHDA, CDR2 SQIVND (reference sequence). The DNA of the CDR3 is TGTGCCAGTAGGGACAGGGGGGGCCAGCCCCAGCATTTT. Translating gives CASRDRGGQPQHF.

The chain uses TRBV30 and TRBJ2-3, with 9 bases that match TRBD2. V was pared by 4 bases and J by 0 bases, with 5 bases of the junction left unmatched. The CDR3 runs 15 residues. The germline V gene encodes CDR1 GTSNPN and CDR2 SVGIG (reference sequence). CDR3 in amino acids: CAWTPTSGSTDTQYF. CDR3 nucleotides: TGTGCCTGGACCCCCACTAGCGGGAGCACAGATACGCAGTATTTT.

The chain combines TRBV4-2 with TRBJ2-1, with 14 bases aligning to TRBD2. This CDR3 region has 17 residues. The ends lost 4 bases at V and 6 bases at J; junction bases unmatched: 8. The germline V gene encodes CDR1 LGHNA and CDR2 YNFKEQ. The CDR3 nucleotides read TGTGCCAGCAGCCCTCGACTAGCGGGGGGGGGTTTCAATGAGCAGTTCTTC. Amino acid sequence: CASSPRLAGGGFNEQFF.

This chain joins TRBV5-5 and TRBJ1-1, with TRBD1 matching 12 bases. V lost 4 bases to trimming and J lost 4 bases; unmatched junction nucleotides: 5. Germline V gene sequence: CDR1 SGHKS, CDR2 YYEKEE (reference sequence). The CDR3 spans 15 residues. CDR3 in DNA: TGTGCCAGCAGCAGGGACAGGGGGCGAGGCACTGAAGCTTTCTTT. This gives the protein CASSRDRGRGTEAFF.

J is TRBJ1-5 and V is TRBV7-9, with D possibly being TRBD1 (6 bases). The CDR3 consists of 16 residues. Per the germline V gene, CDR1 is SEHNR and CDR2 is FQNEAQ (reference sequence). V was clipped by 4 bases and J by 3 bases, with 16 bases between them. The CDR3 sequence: CASSSSVTGFNQPQHF. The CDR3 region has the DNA TGTGCCAGCAGCTCCTCCGTGACAGGTTTCAATCAGCCCCAGCATTTT.

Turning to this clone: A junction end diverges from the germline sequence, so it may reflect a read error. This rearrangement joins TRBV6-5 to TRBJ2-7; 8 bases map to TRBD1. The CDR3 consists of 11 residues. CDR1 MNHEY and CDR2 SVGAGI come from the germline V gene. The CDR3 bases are TGTGCCAGCAGTGACCGACAGGGGTCGTCCTTC. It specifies CASSDRQGSSF.

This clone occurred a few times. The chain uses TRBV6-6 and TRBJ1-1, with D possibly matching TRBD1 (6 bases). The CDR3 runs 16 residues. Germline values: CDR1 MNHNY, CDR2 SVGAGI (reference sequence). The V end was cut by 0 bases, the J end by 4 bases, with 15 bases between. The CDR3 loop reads CASSYSTGPRATEAFF. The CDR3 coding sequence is TGTGCCAGCAGTTACTCAACAGGGCCGAGGGCCACTGAAGCTTTCTTT.

The CDR3 DNA reads as TGTGCCAGCAGCGTAGAGCCGGGGAACACTGAAGCTTTCTTT. It specifies CASSVEPGNTEAFF. The rearrangement links TRBV9 to TRBJ1-1; no clear D gene. V was cut by 0 bases and J by 1 base, with 7 bases left in between. Per germline, CDR1 SGDLS and CDR2 YYNGEE. CDR3 length: 14 residues.

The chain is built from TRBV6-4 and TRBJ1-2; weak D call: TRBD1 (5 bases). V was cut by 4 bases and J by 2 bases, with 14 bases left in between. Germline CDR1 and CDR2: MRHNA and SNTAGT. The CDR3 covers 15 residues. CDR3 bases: TGTGCCAGCAGTGGAGGGGCGGGAACCAACTATGGCTACACCTTC. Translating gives CASSGGAGTNYGYTF.

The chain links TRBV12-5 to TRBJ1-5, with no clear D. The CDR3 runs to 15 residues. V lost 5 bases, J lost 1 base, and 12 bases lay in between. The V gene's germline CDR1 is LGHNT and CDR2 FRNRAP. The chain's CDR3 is CASGLPTGSNQPQHF. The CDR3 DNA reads TGTGCTAGTGGTCTCCCTACGGGGAGCAATCAGCCCCAGCATTTT.